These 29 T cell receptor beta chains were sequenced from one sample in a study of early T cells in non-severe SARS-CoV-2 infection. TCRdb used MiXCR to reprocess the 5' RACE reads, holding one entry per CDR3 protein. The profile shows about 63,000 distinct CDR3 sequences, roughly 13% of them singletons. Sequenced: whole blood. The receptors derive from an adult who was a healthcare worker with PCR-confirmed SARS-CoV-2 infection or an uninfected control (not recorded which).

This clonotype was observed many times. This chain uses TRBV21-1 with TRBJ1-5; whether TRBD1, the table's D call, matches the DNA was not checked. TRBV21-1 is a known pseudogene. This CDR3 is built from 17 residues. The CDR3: CASSKRTGKGSNQPQHF. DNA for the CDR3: TGTGCCAGCAGCAAGCGGACAGGAAAGGGTAGCAATCAGCCCCAGCATTTT.

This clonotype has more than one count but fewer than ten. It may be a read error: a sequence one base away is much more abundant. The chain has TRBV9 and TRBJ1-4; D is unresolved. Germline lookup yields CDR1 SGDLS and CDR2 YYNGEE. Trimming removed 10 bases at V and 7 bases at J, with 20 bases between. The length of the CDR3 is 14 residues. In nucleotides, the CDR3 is TGTGCCCCTCGGTTCGGAGTGAAGATTGAAAAACTGTTTTTT. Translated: CAPRFGVKIEKLFF.

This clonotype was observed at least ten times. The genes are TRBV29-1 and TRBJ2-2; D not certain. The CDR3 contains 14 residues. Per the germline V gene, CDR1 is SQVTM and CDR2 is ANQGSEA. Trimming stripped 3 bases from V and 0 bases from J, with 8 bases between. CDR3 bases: TGCAGCGTTGAGACGAATGCGAACACCGGGGAGCTGTTTTTT. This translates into CSVETNANTGELFF.

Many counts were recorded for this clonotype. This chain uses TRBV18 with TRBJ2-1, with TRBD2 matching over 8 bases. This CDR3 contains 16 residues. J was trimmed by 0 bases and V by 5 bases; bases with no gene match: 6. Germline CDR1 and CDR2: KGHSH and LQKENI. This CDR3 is CASSSTGGVSYNEQFF. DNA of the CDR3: TGTGCCAGCTCATCGACCGGGGGGGTCTCCTACAATGAGCAGTTCTTC.

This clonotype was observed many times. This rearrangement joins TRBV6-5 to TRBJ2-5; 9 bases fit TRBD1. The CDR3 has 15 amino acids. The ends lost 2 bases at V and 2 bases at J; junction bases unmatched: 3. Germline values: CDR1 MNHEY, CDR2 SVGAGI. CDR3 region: CASSYRGTGQETQYF. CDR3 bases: TGTGCCAGCAGTTACCGGGGGACAGGGCAAGAGACCCAGTACTTC.

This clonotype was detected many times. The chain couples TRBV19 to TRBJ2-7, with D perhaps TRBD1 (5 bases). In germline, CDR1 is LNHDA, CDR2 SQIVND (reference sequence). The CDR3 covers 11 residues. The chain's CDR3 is CATGVSYEQYF. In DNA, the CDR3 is TGTGCAACAGGCGTCTCCTACGAGCAGTACTTC.

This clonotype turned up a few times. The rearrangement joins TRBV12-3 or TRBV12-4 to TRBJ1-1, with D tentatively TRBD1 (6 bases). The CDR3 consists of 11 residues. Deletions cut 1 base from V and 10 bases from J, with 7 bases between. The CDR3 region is CASSLGGGAFF. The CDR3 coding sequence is TGTGCCAGCAGTTTAGGAGGGGGAGCTTTCTTT.

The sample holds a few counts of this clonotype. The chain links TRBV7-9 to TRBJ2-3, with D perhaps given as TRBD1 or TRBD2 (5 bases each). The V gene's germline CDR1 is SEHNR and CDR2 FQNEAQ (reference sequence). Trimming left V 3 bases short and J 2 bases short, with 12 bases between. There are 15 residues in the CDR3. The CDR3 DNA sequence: TGTGCCAGCAGCTTCCAGGGAGACTCCACAGATACGCAGTATTTT. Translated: CASSFQGDSTDTQYF.

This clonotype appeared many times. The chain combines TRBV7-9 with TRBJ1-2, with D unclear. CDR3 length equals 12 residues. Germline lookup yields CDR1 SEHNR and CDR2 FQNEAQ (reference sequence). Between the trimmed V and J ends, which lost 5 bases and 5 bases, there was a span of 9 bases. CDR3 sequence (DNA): TGTGCCAGCAGCCCTGGCACATATGGCTACACCTTC. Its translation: CASSPGTYGYTF.

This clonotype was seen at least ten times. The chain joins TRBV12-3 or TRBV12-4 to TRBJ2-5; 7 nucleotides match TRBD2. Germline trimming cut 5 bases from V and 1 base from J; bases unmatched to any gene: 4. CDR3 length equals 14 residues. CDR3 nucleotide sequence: TGTGCCAGCAGTCCCCGGGGGGTCCAAGAGACCCAGTACTTC. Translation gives CASSPRGVQETQYF.

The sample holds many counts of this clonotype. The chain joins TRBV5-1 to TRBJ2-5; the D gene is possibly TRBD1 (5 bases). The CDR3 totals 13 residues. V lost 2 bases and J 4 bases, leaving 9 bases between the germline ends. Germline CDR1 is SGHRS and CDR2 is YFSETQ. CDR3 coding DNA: TGCGCCAGCAGCTTTGGGCAGGGAGAGACCCAGTACTTC. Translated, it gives CASSFGQGETQYF.

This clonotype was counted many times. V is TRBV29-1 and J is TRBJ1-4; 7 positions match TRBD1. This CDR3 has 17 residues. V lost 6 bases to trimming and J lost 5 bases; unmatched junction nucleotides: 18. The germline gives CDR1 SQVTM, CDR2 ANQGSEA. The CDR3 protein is CSVQTDRVSRGNEKLFF. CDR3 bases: TGCAGCGTCCAAACCGACAGGGTCAGTCGGGGAAATGAAAAACTGTTTTTT.

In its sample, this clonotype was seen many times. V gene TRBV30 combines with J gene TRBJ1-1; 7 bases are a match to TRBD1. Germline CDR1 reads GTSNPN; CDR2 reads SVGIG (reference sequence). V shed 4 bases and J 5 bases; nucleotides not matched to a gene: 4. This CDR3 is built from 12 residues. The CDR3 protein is CAWTGGRTEAFF. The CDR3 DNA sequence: TGTGCCTGGACAGGGGGTAGAACTGAAGCTTTCTTT.

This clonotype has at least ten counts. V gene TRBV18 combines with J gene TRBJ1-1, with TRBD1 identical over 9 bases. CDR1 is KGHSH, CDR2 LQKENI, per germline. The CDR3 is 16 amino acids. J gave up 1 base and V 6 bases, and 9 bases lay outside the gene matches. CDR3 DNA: TGTGCCAGCTCCGGGGGACAGGGCCGGAGGAACACTGAAGCTTTCTTT. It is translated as CASSGGQGRRNTEAFF.

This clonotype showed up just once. CDR3 sequence reads: CASSVGASVNTGELFF. The CDR3 DNA is TGTGCCAGCAGCGTAGGGGCTAGCGTGAACACCGGGGAGCTGTTTTTT. The chain joins TRBV9 to TRBJ2-2, with D tentatively TRBD2 (6 bases). The V gene lost 0 bases and the J gene lost 1 base, with 10 bases spanning the gap. Germline lookup yields CDR1 SGDLS and CDR2 YYNGEE. The CDR3 is made up of 16 amino acids.

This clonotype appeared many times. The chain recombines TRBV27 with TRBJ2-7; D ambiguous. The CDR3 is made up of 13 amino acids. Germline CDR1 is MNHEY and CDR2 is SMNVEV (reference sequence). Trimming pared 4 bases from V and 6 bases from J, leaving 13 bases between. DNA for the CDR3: TGTGCCAGCAGTTCCCGTTCAACCGTCGAGCAGTACTTC. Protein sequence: CASSSRSTVEQYF.

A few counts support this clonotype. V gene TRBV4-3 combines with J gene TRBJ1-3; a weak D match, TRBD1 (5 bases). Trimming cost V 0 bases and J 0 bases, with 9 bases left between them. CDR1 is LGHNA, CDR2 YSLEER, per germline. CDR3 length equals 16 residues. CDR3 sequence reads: CASSQDDSNSGNTIYF. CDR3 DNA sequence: TGCGCCAGCAGCCAAGATGACAGCAACTCTGGAAACACCATATATTTT.

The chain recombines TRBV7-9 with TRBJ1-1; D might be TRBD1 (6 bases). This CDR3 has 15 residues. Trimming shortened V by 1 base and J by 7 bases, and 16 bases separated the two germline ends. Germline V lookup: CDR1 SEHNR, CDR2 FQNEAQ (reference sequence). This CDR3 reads CASSLEHGGRLEAFF. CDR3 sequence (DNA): TGTGCCAGCAGCTTAGAACACGGGGGCAGGCTTGAAGCTTTCTTT.

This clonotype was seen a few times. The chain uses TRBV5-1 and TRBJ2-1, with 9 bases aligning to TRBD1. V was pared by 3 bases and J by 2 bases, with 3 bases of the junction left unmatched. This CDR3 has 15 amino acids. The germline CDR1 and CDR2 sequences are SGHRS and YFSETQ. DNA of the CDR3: TGCGCCAGCAGCTCGGGACAGGGTGCCTACAATGAGCAGTTCTTC. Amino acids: CASSSGQGAYNEQFF.

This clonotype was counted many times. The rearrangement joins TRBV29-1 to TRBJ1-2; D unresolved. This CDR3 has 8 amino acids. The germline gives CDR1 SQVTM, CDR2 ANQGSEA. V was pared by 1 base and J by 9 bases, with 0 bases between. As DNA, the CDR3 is TGCAGCGTTGAAGGCTACACCTTC. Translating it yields CSVEGYTF.

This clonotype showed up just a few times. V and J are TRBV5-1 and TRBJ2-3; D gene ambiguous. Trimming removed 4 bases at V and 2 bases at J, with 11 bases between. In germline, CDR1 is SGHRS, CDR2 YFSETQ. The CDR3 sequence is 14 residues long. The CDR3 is CASSPRSHTDTQYF. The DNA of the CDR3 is TGCGCCAGCAGCCCACGGTCACACACAGATACGCAGTATTTT.

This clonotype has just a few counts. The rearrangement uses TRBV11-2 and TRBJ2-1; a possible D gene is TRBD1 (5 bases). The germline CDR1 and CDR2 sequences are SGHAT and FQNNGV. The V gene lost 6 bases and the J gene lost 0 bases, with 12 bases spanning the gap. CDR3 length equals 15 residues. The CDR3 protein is CASRQQVNSYNEQFF. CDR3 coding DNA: TGTGCCAGCAGACAACAGGTGAACTCCTACAATGAGCAGTTCTTC.

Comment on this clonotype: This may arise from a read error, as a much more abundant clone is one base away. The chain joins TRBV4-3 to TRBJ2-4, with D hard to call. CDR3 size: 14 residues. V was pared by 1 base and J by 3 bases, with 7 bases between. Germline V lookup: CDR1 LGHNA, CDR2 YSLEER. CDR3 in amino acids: CASSQGPIKNIQYF. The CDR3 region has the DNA TGCGCCAGCAGCCAAGGGCCCATCAAAAACATTCAGTACTTC.

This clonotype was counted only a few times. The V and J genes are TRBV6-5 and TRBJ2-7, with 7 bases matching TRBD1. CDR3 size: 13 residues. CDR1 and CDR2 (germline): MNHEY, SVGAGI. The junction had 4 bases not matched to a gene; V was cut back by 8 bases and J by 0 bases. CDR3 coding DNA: TGTGCCAGCCGGACAGGTAGCTCCTACGAGCAGTACTTC. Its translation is CASRTGSSYEQYF.

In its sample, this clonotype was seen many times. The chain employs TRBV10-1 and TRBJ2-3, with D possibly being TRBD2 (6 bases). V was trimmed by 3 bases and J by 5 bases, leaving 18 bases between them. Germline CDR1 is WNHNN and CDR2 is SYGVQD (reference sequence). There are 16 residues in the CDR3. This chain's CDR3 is CASSDPVRGRGDTQYF. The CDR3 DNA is TGCGCCAGCAGTGACCCCGTGCGGGGTAGAGGAGATACGCAGTATTTT.

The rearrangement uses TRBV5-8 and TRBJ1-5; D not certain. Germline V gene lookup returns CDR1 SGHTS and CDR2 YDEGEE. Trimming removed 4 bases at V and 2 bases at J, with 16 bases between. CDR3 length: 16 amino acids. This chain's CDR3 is CASSPRGGRGNQPQHF. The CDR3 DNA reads TGTGCCAGCAGCCCCCGGGGAGGGAGAGGCAATCAGCCCCAGCATTTT.

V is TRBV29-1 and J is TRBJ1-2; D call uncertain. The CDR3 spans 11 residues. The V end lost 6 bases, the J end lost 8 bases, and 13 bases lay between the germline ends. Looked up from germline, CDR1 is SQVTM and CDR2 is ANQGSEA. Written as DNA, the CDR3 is TGCAGCGTCTCACTAGTTGGAGGCTACACCTTC. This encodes CSVSLVGGYTF. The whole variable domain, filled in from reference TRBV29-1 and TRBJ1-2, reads SAVISQKPSRDICQRGTSLTIQCQVDSQVTMMFWYRQQPGQSLTLIATANQGSEATYESGFVIDKFPISRPNLTFSTLTVSNMSPEDSSIYLCSVSLVGGYTFGSGTRLTVV.

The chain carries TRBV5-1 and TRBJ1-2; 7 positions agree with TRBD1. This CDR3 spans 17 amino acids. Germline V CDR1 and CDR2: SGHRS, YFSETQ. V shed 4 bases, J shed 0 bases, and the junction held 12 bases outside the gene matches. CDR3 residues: CASSPSTGQEANYGYTF. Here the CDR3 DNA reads TGCGCCAGCAGCCCATCAACTGGACAGGAAGCTAACTATGGCTACACCTTC.

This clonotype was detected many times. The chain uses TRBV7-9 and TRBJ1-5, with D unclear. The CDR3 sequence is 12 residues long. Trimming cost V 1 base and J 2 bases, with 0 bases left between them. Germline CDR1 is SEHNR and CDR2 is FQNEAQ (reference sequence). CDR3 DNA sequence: TGTGCCAGCAGCTTAGGCAATCAGCCCCAGCATTTT. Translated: CASSLGNQPQHF.